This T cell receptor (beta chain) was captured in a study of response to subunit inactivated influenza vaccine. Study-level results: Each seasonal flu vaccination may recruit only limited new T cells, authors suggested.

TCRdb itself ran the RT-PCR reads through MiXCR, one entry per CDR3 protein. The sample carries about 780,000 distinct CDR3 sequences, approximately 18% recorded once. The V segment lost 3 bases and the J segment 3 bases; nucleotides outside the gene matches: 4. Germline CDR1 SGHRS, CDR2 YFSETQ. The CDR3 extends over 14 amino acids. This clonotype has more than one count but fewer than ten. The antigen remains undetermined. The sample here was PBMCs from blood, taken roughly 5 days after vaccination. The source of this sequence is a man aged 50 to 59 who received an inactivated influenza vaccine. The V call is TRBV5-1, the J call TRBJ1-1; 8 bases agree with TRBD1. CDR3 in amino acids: CASSSGQVYTEAFF. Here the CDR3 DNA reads TGCGCCAGCAGCTCGGGACAGGTTTACACTGAAGCTTTCTTT.